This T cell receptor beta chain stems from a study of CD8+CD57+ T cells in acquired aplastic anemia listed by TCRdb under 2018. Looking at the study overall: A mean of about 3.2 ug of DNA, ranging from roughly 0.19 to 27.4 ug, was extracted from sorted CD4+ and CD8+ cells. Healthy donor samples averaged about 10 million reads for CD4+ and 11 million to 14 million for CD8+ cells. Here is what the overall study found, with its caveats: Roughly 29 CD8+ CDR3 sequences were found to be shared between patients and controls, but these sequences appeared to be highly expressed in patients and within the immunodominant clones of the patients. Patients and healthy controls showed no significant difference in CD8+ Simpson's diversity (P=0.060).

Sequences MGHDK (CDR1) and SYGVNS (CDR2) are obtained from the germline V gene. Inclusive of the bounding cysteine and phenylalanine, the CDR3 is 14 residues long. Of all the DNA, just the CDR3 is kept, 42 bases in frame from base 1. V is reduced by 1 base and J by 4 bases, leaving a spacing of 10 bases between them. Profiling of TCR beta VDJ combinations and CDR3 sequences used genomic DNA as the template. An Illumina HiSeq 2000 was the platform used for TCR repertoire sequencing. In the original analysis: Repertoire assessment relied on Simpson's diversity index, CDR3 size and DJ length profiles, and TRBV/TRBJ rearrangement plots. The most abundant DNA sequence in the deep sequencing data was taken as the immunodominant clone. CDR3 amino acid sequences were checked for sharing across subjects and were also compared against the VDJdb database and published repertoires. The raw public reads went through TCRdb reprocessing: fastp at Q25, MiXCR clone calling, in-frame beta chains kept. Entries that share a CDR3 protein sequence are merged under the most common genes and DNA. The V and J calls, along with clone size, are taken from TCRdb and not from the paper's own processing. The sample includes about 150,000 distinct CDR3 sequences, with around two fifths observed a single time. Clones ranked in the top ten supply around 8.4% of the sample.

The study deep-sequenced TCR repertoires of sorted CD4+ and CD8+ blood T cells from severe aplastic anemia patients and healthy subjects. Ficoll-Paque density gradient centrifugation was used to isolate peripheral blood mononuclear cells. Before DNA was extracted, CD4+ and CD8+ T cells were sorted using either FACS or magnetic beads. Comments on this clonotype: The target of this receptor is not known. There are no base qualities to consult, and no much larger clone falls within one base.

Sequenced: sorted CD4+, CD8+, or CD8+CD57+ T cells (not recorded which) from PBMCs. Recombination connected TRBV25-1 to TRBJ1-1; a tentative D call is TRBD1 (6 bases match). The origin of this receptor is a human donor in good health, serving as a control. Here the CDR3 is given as CASSELTGSTEAFF. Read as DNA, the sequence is TGTGCCAGCAGTGAATTAACAGGGAGCACTGAAGCTTTCTTT.